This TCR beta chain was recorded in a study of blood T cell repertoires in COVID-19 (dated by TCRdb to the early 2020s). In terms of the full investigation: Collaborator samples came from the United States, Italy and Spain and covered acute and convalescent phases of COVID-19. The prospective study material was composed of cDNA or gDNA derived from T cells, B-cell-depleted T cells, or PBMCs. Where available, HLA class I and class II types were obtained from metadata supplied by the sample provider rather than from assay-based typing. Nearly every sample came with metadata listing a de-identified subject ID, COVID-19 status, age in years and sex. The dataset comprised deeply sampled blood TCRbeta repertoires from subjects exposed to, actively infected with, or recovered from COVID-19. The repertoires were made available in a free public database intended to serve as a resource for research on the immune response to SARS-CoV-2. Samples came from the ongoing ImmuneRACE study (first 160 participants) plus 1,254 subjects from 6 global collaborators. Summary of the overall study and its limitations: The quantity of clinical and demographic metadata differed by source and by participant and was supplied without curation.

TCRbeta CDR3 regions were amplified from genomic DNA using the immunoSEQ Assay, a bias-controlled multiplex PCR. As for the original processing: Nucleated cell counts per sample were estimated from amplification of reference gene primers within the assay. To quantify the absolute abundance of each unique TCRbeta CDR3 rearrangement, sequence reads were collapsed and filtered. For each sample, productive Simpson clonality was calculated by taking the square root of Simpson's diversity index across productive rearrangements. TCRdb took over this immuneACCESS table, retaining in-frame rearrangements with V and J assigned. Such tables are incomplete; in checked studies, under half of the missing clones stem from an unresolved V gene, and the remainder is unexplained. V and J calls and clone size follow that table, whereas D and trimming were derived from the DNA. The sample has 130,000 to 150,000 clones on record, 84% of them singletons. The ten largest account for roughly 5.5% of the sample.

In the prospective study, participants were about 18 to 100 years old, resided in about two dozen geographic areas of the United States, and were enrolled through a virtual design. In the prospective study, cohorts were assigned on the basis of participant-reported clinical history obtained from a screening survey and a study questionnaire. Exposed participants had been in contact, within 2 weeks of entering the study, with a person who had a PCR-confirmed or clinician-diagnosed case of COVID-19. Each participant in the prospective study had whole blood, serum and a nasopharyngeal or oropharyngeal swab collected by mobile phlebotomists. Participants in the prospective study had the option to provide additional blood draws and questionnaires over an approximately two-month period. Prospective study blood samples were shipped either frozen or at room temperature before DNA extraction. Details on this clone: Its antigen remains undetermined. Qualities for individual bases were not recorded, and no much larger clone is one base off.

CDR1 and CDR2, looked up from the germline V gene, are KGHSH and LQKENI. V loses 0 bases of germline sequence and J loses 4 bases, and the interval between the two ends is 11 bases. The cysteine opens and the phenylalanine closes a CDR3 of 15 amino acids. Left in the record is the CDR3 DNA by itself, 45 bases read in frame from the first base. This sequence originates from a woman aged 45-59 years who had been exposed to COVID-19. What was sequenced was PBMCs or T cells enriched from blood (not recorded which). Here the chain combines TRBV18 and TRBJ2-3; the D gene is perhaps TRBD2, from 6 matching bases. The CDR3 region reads CASSPPGRISDTQYF. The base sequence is TGTGCCAGCTCACCACCGGGGAGGATATCAGATACGCAGTATTTT.